The clone carrying this T cell receptor beta chain has more than one count but fewer than ten. The germline V gene has CDR1 MDHEN and CDR2 SYDVKM. V was pared by 5 bases and J by 1 base, with 5 bases of the junction left unmatched. The CDR3 runs 15 residues. These data belong to a study of blood T cells in healthy people across ages. PCR was performed a second time for roughly 7 to 12 cycles using a sample-barcoded 5' primer and a J-beta primer mix. Carrying 12 random nucleotides, a template-switch adaptor labeled each individual cDNA molecule. TCRdb independently ran MiXCR on the 5' RACE reads; one entry per CDR3 protein. The sample lists about 800,000 distinct CDR3 sequences, approximately 25% occurring once. The data were also submitted as part of a second study, on T cells of mothers and their children. Per that study: Sequencing got over 9 million TCR beta CDR3 reads from each mother and around 3.1 million from each child. The authors detected no persistent microchimeric T cell clones.

Sequenced sample: blood. The chain uses TRBV28 and TRBJ2-5; 9 bases match TRBD1. This TCR came from a boy aged 5 to 17 in good health. In DNA, the CDR3 is TGTGCCAGCAGTCTGACAGGGGGGCTCCAAGAGACCCAGTACTTC. The encoded protein is CASSLTGGLQETQYF.